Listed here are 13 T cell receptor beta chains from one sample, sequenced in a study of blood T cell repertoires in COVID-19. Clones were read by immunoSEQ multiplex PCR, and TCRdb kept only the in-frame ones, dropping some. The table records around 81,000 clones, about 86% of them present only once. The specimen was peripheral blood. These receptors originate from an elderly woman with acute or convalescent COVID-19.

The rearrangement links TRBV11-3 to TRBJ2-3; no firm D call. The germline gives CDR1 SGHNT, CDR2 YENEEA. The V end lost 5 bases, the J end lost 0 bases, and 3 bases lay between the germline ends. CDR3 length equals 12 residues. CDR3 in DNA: TGTGCCAGCAGCCAAAGCACAGATACGCAGTATTTT. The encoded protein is CASSQSTDTQYF.

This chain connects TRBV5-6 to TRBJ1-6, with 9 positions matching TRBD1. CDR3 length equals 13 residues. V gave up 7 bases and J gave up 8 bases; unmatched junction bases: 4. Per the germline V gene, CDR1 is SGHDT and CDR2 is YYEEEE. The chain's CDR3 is CASGQGRHSPLHF. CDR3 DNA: TGTGCCAGCGGACAGGGGAGGCATTCACCCCTCCACTTT.

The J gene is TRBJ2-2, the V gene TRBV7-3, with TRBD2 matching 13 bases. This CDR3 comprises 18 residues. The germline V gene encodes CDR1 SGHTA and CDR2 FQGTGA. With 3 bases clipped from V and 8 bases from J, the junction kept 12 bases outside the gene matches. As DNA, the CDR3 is TGTGCCAGCAGCTTTACCAACTCGGGACTAGCGGGACGAGGGGAGCTGTTTTTT. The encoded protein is CASSFTNSGLAGRGELFF.

As DNA, the CDR3 is TGTGCCAGCAGGAAGACACCCTGGGGAGTGGGGACCCAGTACTTC. Encoded protein: CASRKTPWGVGTQYF. V gene TRBV6-5 combines with J gene TRBJ2-5; D is possibly TRBD2 (5 bases). The V gene's germline CDR1 is MNHEY and CDR2 SVGAGI. Between the trimmed V and J ends, which lost 6 bases and 7 bases, there was a span of 21 bases. This CDR3 spans 15 amino acids.

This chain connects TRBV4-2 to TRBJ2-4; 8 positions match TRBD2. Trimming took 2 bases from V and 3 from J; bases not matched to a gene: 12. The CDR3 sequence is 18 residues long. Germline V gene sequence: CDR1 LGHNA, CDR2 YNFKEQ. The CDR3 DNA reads TGTGCCAGCAGCCAAACTAGCGGCAACAGCCCGGGCAAAAACATTCAGTACTTC. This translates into CASSQTSGNSPGKNIQYF.

The CDR3 DNA follows: TGTGCCAGCACTAGAACAGGGTTTGGCAATCAGCCCCAGCATTTT. Its translation: CASTRTGFGNQPQHF. The chain links TRBV2 to TRBJ1-5; TRBD1 is a possible D gene (6 bases). V shed 7 bases and J shed 2 bases, with 15 bases lying between them. Germline assignment: CDR1 SNHLY and CDR2 FYNNEI. The CDR3 consists of 15 residues.

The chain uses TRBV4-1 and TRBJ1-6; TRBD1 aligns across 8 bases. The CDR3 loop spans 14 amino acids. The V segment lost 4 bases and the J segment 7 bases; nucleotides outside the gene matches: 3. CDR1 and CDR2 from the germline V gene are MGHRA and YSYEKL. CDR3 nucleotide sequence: TGCGCCAGCAGCCCCAGGGGGCAAAATTCACCCCTCCACTTT. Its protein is CASSPRGQNSPLHF.

CDR3 residues: CASSSTGPSTQYF. The CDR3 nucleotides are TGCGCCAGCAGCTCGACAGGGCCAAGTACGCAGTATTTT. J is TRBJ2-3 and V is TRBV5-1; TRBD1 matches at 7 bases. This CDR3 is 13 amino acids long. Per germline, CDR1 SGHRS and CDR2 YFSETQ. Trimming cost V 3 bases and J 8 bases; bases outside gene matches: 6.

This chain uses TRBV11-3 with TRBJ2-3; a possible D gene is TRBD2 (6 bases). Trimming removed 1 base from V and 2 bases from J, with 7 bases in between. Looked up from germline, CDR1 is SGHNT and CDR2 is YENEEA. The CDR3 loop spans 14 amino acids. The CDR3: CASSLGDSTDTQYF. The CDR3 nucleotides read TGTGCCAGCAGCTTAGGGGACTCCACAGATACGCAGTATTTT.

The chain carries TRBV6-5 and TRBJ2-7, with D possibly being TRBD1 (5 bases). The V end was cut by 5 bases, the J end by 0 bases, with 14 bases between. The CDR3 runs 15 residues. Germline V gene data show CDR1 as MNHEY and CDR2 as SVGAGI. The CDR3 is CASSPGHPSSYEQYF. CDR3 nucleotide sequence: TGTGCCAGCAGTCCCGGACACCCAAGCTCCTACGAGCAGTACTTC.

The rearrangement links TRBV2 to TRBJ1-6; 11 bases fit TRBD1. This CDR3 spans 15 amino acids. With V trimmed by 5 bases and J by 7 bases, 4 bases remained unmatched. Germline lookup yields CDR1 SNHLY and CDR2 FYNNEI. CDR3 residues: CASSRGDRGNSPLHF. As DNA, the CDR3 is TGTGCCAGCAGTCGAGGGGACAGGGGGAATTCACCCCTCCACTTT. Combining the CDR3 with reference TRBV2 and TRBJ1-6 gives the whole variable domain EPEVTQTPSHQVTQMGQEVILRCVPISNHLYFYWYRQILGQKVEFLVSFYNNEISEKSEIFDDQFSVERPDGSNFTLKIRSTKLEDSAMYFCASSRGDRGNSPLHFGNGTRLTVT.

CDR3 DNA: TGCGCCAGCAGCTTGGATAGCGGGAGTGGCGAGCAGTACTTC. Amino acids: CASSLDSGSGEQYF. The V and J genes are TRBV5-1 and TRBJ2-7; 9 bases map to TRBD2. V was pared by 0 bases and J by 6 bases, with 4 bases of the junction left unmatched. Per germline, CDR1 SGHRS and CDR2 YFSETQ. This CDR3 spans 14 amino acids.

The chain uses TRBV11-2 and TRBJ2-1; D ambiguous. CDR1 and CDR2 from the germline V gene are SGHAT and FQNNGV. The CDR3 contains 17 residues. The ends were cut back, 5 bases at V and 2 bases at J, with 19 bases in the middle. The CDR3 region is CASSPSGFRRTYNEQFF. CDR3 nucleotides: TGTGCCAGCAGCCCCAGTGGGTTCAGGCGTACCTACAATGAGCAGTTCTTC.